The T cell receptor beta chain described here comes from a study of blood T cell repertoires in COVID-19. As for the study in general: Both acute and convalescent COVID-19 samples were obtained from the United States, Italy and Spain. Nucleic acid was either cDNA or gDNA, and it came from T cells, B-cell-depleted T cells, or PBMCs.

Original analysis: For nucleated cells, counts were estimated from reference gene primer amplification. Assay: immunoSEQ multiplex PCR; the TCRdb copy retains only in-frame clones and omits some. V, J and clone size are those of that table, while D and trimming were read from the DNA. Among approximately 220,000 clones listed, around 84% were seen once. What was sequenced was peripheral blood. The origin of this receptor is a man aged 45 to 65 with acute or convalescent COVID-19.

The chain's CDR3 is CASGQPDRATYEQYF. CDR3 in DNA: TGTGCCAGCGGGCAGCCCGACAGGGCGACCTACGAGCAGTACTTC. The chain employs TRBV28 and TRBJ2-7; the match to TRBD1 covers 7 bases. The CDR3 runs to 15 residues. CDR1 and CDR2 (germline): MDHEN, SYDVKM. The V and J ends lost 8 bases and 2 bases, in that order; junction bases with no gene match: 12. The complete variable domain, with remaining parts taken from reference TRBV28 and TRBJ2-7, reads DVKVTQSSRYLVKRTGEKVFLECVQDMDHENMFWYRQDPGLGLRLIYFSYDVKMKEKGDIPEGYSVSREKKERFSLILESASTNQTSMYLCASGQPDRATYEQYFGPGTRLTVT.